This TCR beta chain originates from a study of sequential checkpoint blockade in melanoma. Across the whole study: Each arm's sequence ended with maintenance nivolumab.

This clone was observed a handful of times. Libraries were prepared by immunoSEQ multiplex PCR; TCRdb keeps only in-frame clonotypes and omits some of them. The repertoire holds 10,000 or so clones, with more than 70% as singletons. Treatment noted: randomized to nivolumab then ipilimumab (arm A) or the reverse (arm B). No patient had prior DNA-damaging chemotherapy. PBMC sorting kept live CD3+CD8+ cells without CD19 or CD56. The V gene's germline CDR1 is MRHNA and CDR2 SNTAGT. V was pared by 0 bases and J by 7 bases, with 2 bases of the junction left unmatched. This CDR3 is 14 amino acids long. The specimen comprised CD8+ T cells sorted from blood (inferred from file names), sampled from a patient given nivolumab and ipilimumab in sequence. The genes are TRBV6-4 and TRBJ2-1, with 8 bases identical to TRBD2. This receptor was identified in a human donor with melanoma. The CDR3, as DNA: TGTGCCAGCAGTGACTCCGCGGGGGGAAATGAGCAGTTCTTC. Encoded protein: CASSDSAGGNEQFF.